The 27 T cell receptor beta chains below were found in one sample sequenced in a study of OX40 agonist ivuxolimab in advanced cancers. Clones were read by immunoSEQ multiplex PCR, and TCRdb kept only the in-frame ones, dropping some. Among around 45,000 clones listed, 80% were seen once. The source was CD4+ or CD8+ T cells sorted from blood, collected in a trial of the OX40 agonist ivuxolimab. The receptors come from an adult with an advanced solid tumor such as melanoma, head and neck, liver or kidney cancer.

This sequence joins TRBV6-5 and TRBJ2-3; D not certain. The CDR3 runs to 14 residues. The V and J ends lost 6 bases and 3 bases respectively, with 13 bases between them. Per the germline V gene, CDR1 is MNHEY and CDR2 is SVGAGI. This chain's CDR3 is CASSSALGTDTQYF. CDR3 in DNA: TGTGCCAGCAGCTCAGCATTAGGGACAGATACGCAGTATTTT.

This clone was recorded a few times. This chain joins TRBV11-3 and TRBJ2-1; TRBD1 might be the D (6 bases). The ends were cut back, 1 base at V and 4 bases at J, with 11 bases in the middle. The CDR3 has 15 residues. Germline-derived CDR1 and CDR2 are SGHNT and YENEEA. The CDR3 sequence is CASSLGFGQYNEQFF. In DNA form, the CDR3 reads TGTGCCAGCAGCTTAGGGTTCGGACAGTACAATGAGCAGTTCTTC. Complete variable domain (other parts from reference TRBV11-3 and TRBJ2-1): EAGVVQSPRYKIIEKKQPVAFWCNPISGHNTLYWYLQNLGQGPELLIRYENEEAVDDSQLPKDRFSAERLKGVDSTLKIQPAELGDSAVYLCASSLGFGQYNEQFFGPGTRLTVL.

This clone is deemed medium-sized. The rearrangement links TRBV21-1 to TRBJ2-7. TRBV21-1 is listed as a pseudogene. The length of the CDR3 is 15 residues. CDR3 bases: TGTGCCAGCAATGGCGCCGGGACGGATTCCTACGAGCAGTACTTC. Encoded protein: CASNGAGTDSYEQYF.

This clone has ten or more counts. This chain uses TRBV29-1 with TRBJ1-2; D is undetermined. The CDR3 totals 12 residues. Trimming took 1 base from V and 8 from J, leaving 11 bases between them. Germline CDR1 is SQVTM and CDR2 is ANQGSEA. The CDR3 region is CSVEVVTEGYTF. The CDR3 nucleotides read TGCAGCGTTGAAGTGGTAACGGAAGGCTACACCTTC.

This sequence joins TRBV9 and TRBJ2-5; the D gene is possibly TRBD1 (5 bases). The germline V and J ends were trimmed by 0 bases and 3 bases, with 6 bases remaining between them. The CDR3 sequence is 13 residues long. CDR1 and CDR2 (germline): SGDLS, YYNGEE. The CDR3 nucleotides read TGTGCCAGCAGCGTAGGCAGGGAAGAGACCCAGTACTTC. It translates to CASSVGREETQYF.

The chain uses TRBV11-2 and TRBJ2-3; 11 nucleotides match TRBD2. Germline V gene data show CDR1 as SGHAT and CDR2 as FQNNGV. After removal of 8 bases from V and 3 bases from J, the junction contained 7 bases not matched to a gene. The CDR3 is 15 amino acids. The DNA for the CDR3 is TGTGCCAGCCGCCGACTAGCGGGACGGACAGATACGCAGTATTTT. Residues: CASRRLAGRTDTQYF.

To note about this clone: The sample holds other DNA sequences that translate to the same CDR3. The chain joins TRBV9 to TRBJ2-5; D unresolved. From germline, CDR1 is SGDLS and CDR2 YYNGEE. V dropped 0 bases and J dropped 4 bases, with 4 bases sitting between them. The CDR3 extends over 12 amino acids. The CDR3 coding sequence is TGTGCCAGCAGCGTAGATGGAGAGACCCAGTACTTC. Protein: CASSVDGETQYF.

Note on this clone: A read error is possible here, since a much larger clone lies one base away. This chain links TRBV6-5 with TRBJ1-2; D perhaps matches TRBD1 (5 bases). Deletions cut 4 bases from V and 1 base from J, with 7 bases between. The CDR3 covers 13 residues. Looked up from germline, CDR1 is MNHEY and CDR2 is SVGAGI. The DNA for the CDR3 is TGTGCCAGCAGTTTCCAGGGTAACTATGGCTACACCTTC. Translation: CASSFQGNYGYTF.

This clone was seen just once. The V call is TRBV7-2, the J call TRBJ1-1; the match to TRBD1 covers 7 bases. This CDR3 is built from 14 residues. V dropped 5 bases and J dropped 4; count of bases not matched to a gene: 7. Germline CDR1 and CDR2: SGHTA and FQGNSA. This CDR3 is CASSAQGGGTEAFF. DNA for the CDR3: TGTGCCAGCAGCGCGCAGGGGGGCGGCACTGAAGCTTTCTTT.

This clone was detected only a few times. The chain couples TRBV18 to TRBJ1-5, with 8 bases fitting TRBD1. The CDR3 extends over 14 amino acids. Trimming removed 4 bases from V and 7 bases from J; junction bases left unmatched: 6. Germline V gives CDR1 KGHSH, CDR2 LQKENI. The CDR3 DNA follows: TGTGCCAGCTCACTAGACAGGGGTGGACAGCCCCAGCATTTT. Translated: CASSLDRGGQPQHF.

The chain uses TRBV5-1 and TRBJ1-1, with 7 positions matching TRBD1. V was pared by 2 bases and J by 0 bases, with 10 bases of the junction left unmatched. Germline V gives CDR1 SGHRS, CDR2 YFSETQ. CDR3 length: 17 residues. CDR3 loop: CASSFSGQRPMNTEAFF. The CDR3 coding sequence is TGCGCCAGCAGCTTTTCGGGACAGCGACCCATGAACACTGAAGCTTTCTTT.

V and J are TRBV5-1 and TRBJ2-3, with 7 positions matching TRBD2. CDR3 length: 14 amino acids. The V and J ends lost 0 bases and 6 bases, in that order; junction bases with no gene match: 4. CDR1 is SGHRS and CDR2 is YFSETQ in the germline V gene. The CDR3: CASSLGQGGDTQYF. The CDR3 nucleotides read TGCGCCAGCAGCTTGGGGCAGGGAGGGGATACGCAGTATTTT.

The CDR3 sequence is CASSPLPYYGYTF. CDR3 nucleotide sequence: TGCGCCAGCAGCCCTTTACCTTACTATGGCTACACCTTC. The chain uses TRBV4-1 and TRBJ1-2; D is ambiguous. The V gene lost 4 bases and the J gene lost 3 bases, with 9 bases spanning the gap. The V gene's germline CDR1 is MGHRA and CDR2 YSYEKL. The CDR3 runs 13 residues.

This clone was counted between two and nine times. This chain connects TRBV27 to TRBJ1-2; D ambiguous. The CDR3 consists of 13 residues. Germline V lookup: CDR1 MNHEY, CDR2 SMNVEV (reference sequence). Between the trimmed V and J ends, which lost 6 bases and 6 bases, there was a span of 14 bases. Here the CDR3 reads CASSDQAFNGYTF. CDR3 in DNA: TGTGCCAGCAGCGACCAAGCCTTTAATGGCTACACCTTC.

The chain links TRBV21-1 to TRBJ2-1; the D segment call TRBD1 is taken from the table without a DNA check. TRBV21-1 is a pseudogene locus. This CDR3 contains 12 residues. CDR3 residues: CASSKGDRVKFF. CDR3 bases: TGTGCCAGCAGCAAAGGGGACAGGGTGAAGTTCTTC.

The gene calls are TRBV29-1 and TRBJ2-7, with 11 bases that match TRBD2. The CDR3 is 14 amino acids. V gave up 6 bases and J gave up 6 bases; unmatched junction bases: 10. CDR1 and CDR2 from the germline V gene are SQVTM and ANQGSEA. In DNA form, the CDR3 reads TGCAGCGTGGGTCTTAGCGGGAGGGCCTCCGAGCAGTACTTC. This translates into CSVGLSGRASEQYF.

This chain uses TRBV20-1 with TRBJ2-5; D is undetermined. Germline loops: CDR1 DFQATT, CDR2 SNEGSKA (reference sequence). V shed 0 bases and J shed 7 bases, with 6 bases lying between them. CDR3 length equals 11 residues. CDR3 coding DNA: TGCAGTGCTAGAGAAAGAGGGACCCAGTACTTC. Translated: CSARERGTQYF.

The V gene is TRBV6-1, the J gene TRBJ1-1, with D perhaps TRBD1 (5 bases). The ends were cut back, 0 bases at V and 5 bases at J, with 13 bases in the middle. This CDR3 has 15 amino acids. Germline CDR1 reads MNHNS; CDR2 reads SASEGT. The DNA of the CDR3 is TGTGCCAGCAGTGAAGCATGGGGGTTTGGTACTGAAGCTTTCTTT. Encoded protein: CASSEAWGFGTEAFF.

The V call is TRBV6-6, the J call TRBJ2-1; 13 bases fit TRBD2. CDR3 length equals 15 residues. Germline CDR1 reads MNHNY; CDR2 reads SVGAGI (reference sequence). The V and J ends lost 5 bases and 11 bases, in that order; junction bases with no gene match: 9. CDR3 residues: CASSPPGLAGVQQFF. The DNA of the CDR3 is TGTGCCAGCAGTCCCCCCGGACTAGCGGGGGTTCAGCAGTTCTTC.

The J gene is TRBJ1-1, the V gene TRBV30; no definite D call. Deletions cut 4 bases from V and 7 bases from J, with 13 bases between. The CDR3 runs to 12 residues. Germline V CDR1 and CDR2: GTSNPN, SVGIG (reference sequence). CDR3 in amino acids: CAWKFGSLEAFF. For the CDR3, the DNA is TGTGCCTGGAAATTCGGCAGCCTTGAAGCTTTCTTT.

The rearrangement joins TRBV9 to TRBJ2-1, with 15 bases lining up with TRBD2. The ends lost 3 bases at V and 4 bases at J; junction bases unmatched: 8. CDR3 length: 18 amino acids. Per germline, CDR1 SGDLS and CDR2 YYNGEE. The CDR3 DNA sequence: TGTGCCAGCAGCGGTGGACTAGCGGGAGGGCCATGGTACAATGAGCAGTTCTTC. Translation: CASSGGLAGGPWYNEQFF.

The chain's CDR3 is CARSLDLRQGNNQPQHF. The CDR3 DNA follows: TGTGCCAGAAGCTTGGATCTCCGACAGGGGAACAATCAGCCCCAGCATTTT. The gene calls are TRBV5-3 and TRBJ1-5; 8 bases fit TRBD1. TRBV5-3 is filed as an ORF, its function uncertain. This CDR3 spans 17 amino acids. V lost 0 bases to trimming and J lost 3 bases; unmatched junction nucleotides: 8.

This clone is medium-sized (0.01 to 0.1%) within its sample. V usage is TRBV6-6 and J usage is TRBJ2-7; 11 bases are a match to TRBD1. Germline CDR1 is MNHNY and CDR2 is SVGAGI (reference sequence). The CDR3 has 14 amino acids. V shed 6 bases, J shed 5 bases, and the junction held 6 bases outside the gene matches. The CDR3 DNA reads as TGTGCCAGCAGAAAAGGGACAGGGGGTAACGAGCAGTACTTC. Its translation: CASRKGTGGNEQYF.

The genes are TRBV5-4 and TRBJ1-2; 9 positions match TRBD1. V gave up 3 bases and J gave up 10 bases; unmatched junction bases: 4. The CDR3 has 12 amino acids. Germline values: CDR1 SGHNT, CDR2 YYREEE (reference sequence). The CDR3 loop is CASSWDRDHYTF. CDR3 nucleotides: TGTGCCAGCAGCTGGGACAGGGATCACTACACCTTC. The full variable domain, its missing parts supplied by reference TRBV5-4 and TRBJ1-2, is ETGVTQSPTHLIKTRGQQVTLRCSSQSGHNTVSWYQQALGQGPQFIFQYYREEENGRGNFPPRFSGLQFPNYSSELNVNALELDDSALYLCASSWDRDHYTFGSGTRLTVV.

The chain is built from TRBV7-9 and TRBJ2-7; the match to TRBD2 covers 11 bases. The length of the CDR3 is 17 residues. CDR1 and CDR2 (germline): SEHNR, FQNEAQ (reference sequence). The trim removed 0 bases at V and 3 bases at J, leaving 7 bases unmatched. The CDR3 here is CASSLAVTSGSYYEQYF. The CDR3 DNA is TGTGCCAGCAGCTTAGCCGTCACTAGCGGGAGCTACTACGAGCAGTACTTC.

This chain uses TRBV29-1 with TRBJ2-2, with a tentative D call TRBD2 (6 bases). This CDR3 has 15 residues. Germline-derived CDR1 and CDR2 are SQVTM and ANQGSEA. The germline V and J ends were trimmed by 1 base and 5 bases, with 14 bases remaining between them. Here the CDR3 reads CSVEVSPGGTGELFF. The CDR3, as DNA: TGCAGCGTTGAAGTGAGCCCCGGAGGGACCGGGGAGCTGTTTTTT.

V usage is TRBV28 and J usage is TRBJ1-2; no definite D call. The CDR3 spans 13 residues. Germline values: CDR1 MDHEN, CDR2 SYDVKM. V was shortened by 6 bases and J by 3 bases, with 11 bases between the two germline ends. In nucleotides, the CDR3 is TGTGCCAGCAGCGACGGACGGTACTATGGCTACACCTTC. As protein: CASSDGRYYGYTF.